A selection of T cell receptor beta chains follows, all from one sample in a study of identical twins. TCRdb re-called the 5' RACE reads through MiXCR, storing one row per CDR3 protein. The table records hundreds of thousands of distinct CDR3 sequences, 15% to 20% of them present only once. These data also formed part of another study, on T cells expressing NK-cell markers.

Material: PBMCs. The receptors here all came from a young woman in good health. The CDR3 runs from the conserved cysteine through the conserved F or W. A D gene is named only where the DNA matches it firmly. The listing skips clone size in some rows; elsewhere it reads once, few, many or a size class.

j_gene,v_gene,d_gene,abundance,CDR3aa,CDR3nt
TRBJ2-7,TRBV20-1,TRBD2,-,CSAQWASGTTYEQYF,TGCAGTGCTCAATGGGCTAGCGGGACTACCTACGAGCAGTACTTC
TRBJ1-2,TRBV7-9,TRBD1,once,CASSLAGTGVAGYTF,TGTGCCAGCAGCTTAGCAGGGACAGGGGTTGCTGGCTACACCTTC
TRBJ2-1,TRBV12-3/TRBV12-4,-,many,CASSLVGKGEQFF,TGTGCCAGCAGTTTAGTCGGAAAGGGTGAGCAGTTCTTC
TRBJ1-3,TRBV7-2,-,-,CASSSRTNSGNTIYF,TGTGCCAGCAGCTCAAGGACTAACTCTGGAAACACCATATATTTT
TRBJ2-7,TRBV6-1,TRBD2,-,CASTQFLAGAYEQYF,TGTGCCAGCACCCAGTTTCTGGCGGGGGCCTACGAGCAGTACTTC
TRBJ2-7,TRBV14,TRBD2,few,CASSHDLRDYYEQYF,TGTGCCAGCAGCCACGACCTCAGGGACTACTACGAGCAGTACTTC
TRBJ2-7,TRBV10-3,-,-,CAISYSFYEQYF,TGTGCCATCAGTTATTCATTCTACGAGCAGTACTTC
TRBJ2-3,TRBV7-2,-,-,CASSYRARSTDTQYF,TGTGCCAGCAGCTACAGGGCCAGGAGTACAGATACGCAGTATTTT
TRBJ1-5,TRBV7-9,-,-,CASSLDGLSNQPQHF,TGTGCCAGCAGCTTAGACGGCCTTAGCAATCAGCCCCAGCATTTT
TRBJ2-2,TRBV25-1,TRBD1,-,CASSAPGTGGAGELFF,TGTGCCAGCAGTGCCCCCGGGACAGGGGGCGCCGGGGAGCTGTTTTTT
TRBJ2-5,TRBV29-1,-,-,CSVEDLREGETQYF,TGCAGCGTTGAAGATTTGCGGGAAGGAGAGACCCAGTACTTC
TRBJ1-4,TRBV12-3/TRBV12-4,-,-,CASSLTQMVGEKLFF,TGTGCCAGCAGTTTGACACAAATGGTGGGCGAAAAACTGTTTTTT
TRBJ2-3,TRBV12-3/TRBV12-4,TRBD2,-,CASKLTSGSTDTQYF,TGTGCCAGCAAACTAACTAGCGGGAGCACAGATACGCAGTATTTT
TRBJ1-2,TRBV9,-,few,CASSVAASGGYTF,TGTGCCAGCAGCGTAGCGGCGTCGGGCGGCTACACCTTC
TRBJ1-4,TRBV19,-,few,CASRFPGRGEKLFF,TGTGCCAGTCGTTTTCCGGGCCGAGGGGAAAAACTGTTTTTT
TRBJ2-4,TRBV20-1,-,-,CSASISRGNIQYF,TGCAGTGCTAGTATTTCCCGCGGAAACATTCAGTACTTC
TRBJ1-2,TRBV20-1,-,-,CSARGAGYGYTF,TGCAGTGCTAGAGGGGCCGGATATGGCTACACCTTC
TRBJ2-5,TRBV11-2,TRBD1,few,CASSNGQGEETQYF,TGTGCCAGCAGCAACGGACAGGGGGAAGAGACCCAGTACTTC
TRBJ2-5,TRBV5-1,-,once,CASSPLESETQYF,TGCGCCAGCAGCCCGTTAGAATCGGAGACCCAGTACTTC
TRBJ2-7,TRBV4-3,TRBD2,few,CASSQDRAGGTGYEQYF,TGCGCCAGCAGCCAAGATAGGGCGGGAGGTACAGGATACGAGCAGTACTTC
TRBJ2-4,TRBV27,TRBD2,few,CASSFGLAELQYF,TGTGCCAGCAGCTTTGGACTAGCGGAGTTGCAGTACTTC
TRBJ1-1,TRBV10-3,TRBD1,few,CATKQGANTEAFF,TGTGCCACCAAACAGGGGGCGAACACTGAAGCTTTCTTT
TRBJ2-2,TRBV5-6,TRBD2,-,CASSHATSGNTGELFF,TGTGCCAGCAGCCACGCGACTAGCGGGAACACCGGGGAGCTGTTTTTT
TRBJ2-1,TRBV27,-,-,CASRGADGSSYNEQFF,TGTGCCAGCAGGGGGGCCGACGGCAGCTCCTACAATGAGCAGTTCTTC
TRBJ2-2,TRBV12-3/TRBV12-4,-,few,CASSSFSGELFF,TGTGCCAGCAGCTCTTTTTCGGGGGAGCTGTTTTTT
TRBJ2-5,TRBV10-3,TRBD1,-,CAISGSGTGSTETQYF,TGTGCCATCAGTGGATCCGGGACAGGGTCTACTGAGACCCAGTACTTC
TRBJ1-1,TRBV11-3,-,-,CASSPGNMNTEAFF,TGTGCCAGCAGCCCAGGGAACATGAACACTGAAGCTTTCTTT
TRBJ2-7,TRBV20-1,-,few,CSASLPRGRYEQYF,TGCAGTGCTAGTCTGCCGAGGGGACGCTACGAGCAGTACTTC
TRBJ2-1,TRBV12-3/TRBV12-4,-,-,CASSLIQGSEQFF,TGTGCCAGCAGTTTAATCCAGGGGAGTGAGCAGTTCTTC
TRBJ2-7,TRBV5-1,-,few,CASSLVVAGAYEQYF,TGCGCCAGCAGCTTGGTGGTGGCGGGGGCGTACGAGCAGTACTTC
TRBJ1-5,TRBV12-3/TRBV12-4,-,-,CASRGGSGNQPQHF,TGTGCCAGCAGGGGGGGCAGCGGCAATCAGCCCCAGCATTTT
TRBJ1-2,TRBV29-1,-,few,CSVEAPESQTPYGYTF,TGCAGCGTTGAAGCCCCAGAGAGTCAGACACCCTATGGCTACACCTTC
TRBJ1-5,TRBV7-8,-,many,CASSRQTQPQHF,TGTGCCAGCAGCCGACAGACCCAGCCCCAGCATTTT
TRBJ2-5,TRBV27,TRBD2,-,CASSLTPGLAAYQETQYF,TGTGCCAGCAGTTTAACGCCGGGACTAGCGGCATACCAAGAGACCCAGTACTTC
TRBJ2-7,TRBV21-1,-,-,CASLKGRRKEQYF,TGTGCCAGCTTAAAAGGGCGCAGGAAAGAGCAGTACTTC
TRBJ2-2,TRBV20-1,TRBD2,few,CSAPWGGTAGELFF,TGCAGTGCTCCATGGGGGGGAACGGCCGGGGAGCTGTTTTTT
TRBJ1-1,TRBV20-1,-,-,CSASGGNMNTEAFF,TGCAGTGCTAGCGGGGGGAACATGAACACTGAAGCTTTCTTT
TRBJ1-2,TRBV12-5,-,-,CASGLVQGILLYGYTF,TGTGCTAGTGGTTTGGTCCAGGGAATCCTCCTCTATGGCTACACCTTC
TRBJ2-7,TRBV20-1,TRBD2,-,CSARDPTSSPYEQYF,TGCAGTGCTAGAGATCCGACTAGCTCCCCATACGAGCAGTACTTC
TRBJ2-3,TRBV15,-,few,CATSDGGAHDTQYF,TGTGCCACCAGCGATGGGGGGGCGCATGATACGCAGTATTTT
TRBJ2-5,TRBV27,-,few,CASSPRRDSGGTQYF,TGTGCCAGCAGTCCAAGGAGGGACTCCGGTGGGACCCAGTACTTC
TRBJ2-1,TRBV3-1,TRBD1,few,CASSQGDRAPFF,TGTGCCAGCAGCCAAGGGGACAGGGCCCCGTTCTTC
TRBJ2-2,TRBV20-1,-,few,CSASGGAGTGELFF,TGCAGTGCTTCCGGAGGGGCGGGCACCGGGGAGCTGTTTTTT
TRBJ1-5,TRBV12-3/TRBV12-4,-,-,CASILNGQSNQPQHF,TGTGCCAGCATCTTAAATGGGCAAAGCAATCAGCCCCAGCATTTT
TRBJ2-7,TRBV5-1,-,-,CASRLRDSGFYEQYF,TGCGCCAGCCGGCTGCGGGACAGCGGCTTCTACGAGCAGTACTTC
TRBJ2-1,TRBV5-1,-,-,CASSRGYRDEQFF,TGCGCCAGCAGCAGGGGGTATCGGGATGAGCAGTTCTTC
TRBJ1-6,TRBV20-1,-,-,CSASRALNSPLHF,TGCAGTGCTTCCCGGGCCTTAAATTCACCCCTCCACTTT
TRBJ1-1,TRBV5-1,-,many,CASSMTGGSMNTEAFF,TGCGCCAGCAGCATGACCGGAGGTAGCATGAACACTGAAGCTTTCTTT
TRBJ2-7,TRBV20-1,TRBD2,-,CSAAPTSGRAPSGQQYF,TGCAGTGCCGCCCCGACTAGCGGGAGGGCCCCCTCCGGACAGCAGTACTTC
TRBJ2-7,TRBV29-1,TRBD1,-,CSVRDRGLLYEQYF,TGCAGCGTGCGCGACAGGGGGTTGCTCTACGAGCAGTACTTC
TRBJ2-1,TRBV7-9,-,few,CASSLTGTVFF,TGTGCCAGCAGCTTGACCGGGACGGTCTTCTTC
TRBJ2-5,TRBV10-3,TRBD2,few,CAIRDRLAGLQETQYF,TGTGCCATCAGGGATCGACTAGCGGGTTTACAAGAGACCCAGTACTTC
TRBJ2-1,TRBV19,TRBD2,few,CASSPGGILAGGYKFF,TGTGCCAGTAGTCCAGGCGGTATACTAGCGGGGGGGTATAAGTTCTTC
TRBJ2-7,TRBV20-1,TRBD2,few,CSARDPGTRKGEQYF,TGCAGTGCTAGAGATCCTGGGACTAGGAAGGGCGAGCAGTACTTC
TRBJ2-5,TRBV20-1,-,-,CSARAQDQETQYF,TGCAGTGCTAGAGCACAAGACCAAGAGACCCAGTACTTC
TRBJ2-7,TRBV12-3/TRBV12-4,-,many,CASSPTDYEQYF,TGTGCCAGCTCACCAACAGATTACGAGCAGTACTTC
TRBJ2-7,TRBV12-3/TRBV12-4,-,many,CASSPGPESYEQYF,TGTGCCAGCAGCCCGGGACCGGAGAGCTACGAGCAGTACTTC
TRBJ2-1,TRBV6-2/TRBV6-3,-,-,CASSYISYNEQFF,TGTGCCAGCAGTTATATCTCCTACAATGAGCAGTTCTTC
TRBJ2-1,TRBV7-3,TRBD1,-,CASSSTPGTGRQFF,TGTGCCAGCAGCTCCACCCCCGGGACAGGGCGCCAGTTCTTC
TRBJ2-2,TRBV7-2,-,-,CASLAANTGELFF,TGTGCCAGCTTAGCGGCGAACACCGGGGAGCTGTTTTTT